The rows below give T cell receptor beta chains drawn from one sample of a study of blood T cell repertoires in COVID-19. The method was immunoSEQ multiplex PCR; TCRdb's version includes in-frame clones alone and lacks a portion of them. This table holds some 120,000 clones, around 83% found once. Sample: PBMCs or T cells enriched from blood (not recorded which). The receptors originated from a man aged 25 to 40 who had recovered from COVID-19. Both conserved end residues are part of each CDR3. A D gene is named only where the DNA matches it firmly. The size of a clone is reported for some rows only, either as once, few or many, or as a class for expanded clones.

abundance	d_gene	v_gene	j_gene	CDR3aa	CDR3nt
.	.	TRBV5-3	TRBJ1-4	CARSLGWGPPTNEKLFF	TGTGCCAGAAGCTTGGGGTGGGGGCCTCCAACTAATGAAAAACTGTTTTTT
.	TRBD1	TRBV30	TRBJ1-1	CAWSARGRTEAFF	TGTGCCTGGAGTGCCAGGGGGCGGACTGAAGCTTTCTTT
.	.	TRBV7-2	TRBJ1-4	CASSPVEGRNEKLFF	TGTGCCAGCAGCCCGGTGGAGGGGAGGAATGAAAAACTGTTTTTT
.	.	TRBV2	TRBJ2-1	CASSEGPLYNEQFF	TGTGCCAGCAGTGAAGGGCCGCTGTACAATGAGCAGTTCTTC
.	.	TRBV5-6	TRBJ2-1	CASSLPTRVTYNEQFF	TGTGCCAGCAGCCTGCCAACTAGGGTAACCTACAATGAGCAGTTCTTC
few	.	TRBV2	TRBJ1-2	CASSEELYGYTF	TGTGCCAGCAGTGAAGAGCTTTATGGCTACACCTTC
.	.	TRBV7-9	TRBJ1-4	CASSLGGARRRDEKLFF	TGTGCCAGCAGCTTAGGGGGAGCCCGAAGACGGGATGAAAAACTGTTTTTT
.	.	TRBV2	TRBJ1-1	CASSLLTTNTEAFF	TGTGCCAGCAGTCTTCTAACTACAAACACTGAAGCTTTCTTT
once	.	TRBV19	TRBJ2-2	CASSIDQYENTGELFF	TGTGCCAGTAGTATAGATCAGTACGAGAACACCGGGGAGCTGTTTTTT
few	.	TRBV2	TRBJ1-5	CASRESQNQPQHF	TGTGCCAGCAGGGAATCCCAGAATCAGCCCCAGCATTTT
once	.	TRBV15	TRBJ2-5	CATRPSSEGLETQYF	TGTGCCACCAGACCTAGTTCCGAAGGCTTAGAGACCCAGTACTTC
.	TRBD1	TRBV6-1	TRBJ1-2	CASSEALQGAGGYTF	TGTGCCAGCAGTGAAGCGCTTCAGGGGGCAGGTGGCTACACCTTC
.	.	TRBV27	TRBJ2-1	CASSLSTRVGSYNEQFF	TGTGCCAGCAGTTTATCGACCCGGGTTGGTTCCTACAATGAGCAGTTCTTC
.	.	TRBV11-2	TRBJ1-1	CASSFQGGATEAFF	TGTGCCAGCAGCTTCCAAGGGGGGGCCACTGAAGCTTTCTTT
.	.	TRBV3-1/TRBV3-2	TRBJ2-2	CASSQNRETGELFF	TGTGCCAGCAGCCAAAATCGGGAGACCGGGGAGCTGTTTTTT
.	TRBD2	TRBV7-9	TRBJ2-1	CASIRLAGSGEQFF	TGTGCCAGTATTAGACTAGCGGGATCGGGTGAGCAGTTCTTC
.	TRBD1	TRBV7-9	TRBJ1-4	CASSLGQGARKLFF	TGTGCCAGCAGCCTGGGACAGGGGGCGCGAAAACTGTTTTTT
.	TRBD1	TRBV7-6	TRBJ1-4	CASSYWKGTATNEKLFF	TGTGCCAGCAGCTACTGGAAGGGGACAGCAACTAATGAAAAACTGTTTTTT
.	TRBD2	TRBV6-5	TRBJ2-3	CASGGAGVDTQYF	TGTGCCAGCGGAGGAGCGGGAGTCGATACGCAGTATTTT
.	TRBD2	TRBV2	TRBJ2-7	CASSVLLAGRSYEQYF	TGTGCCAGCAGTGTCCTACTAGCGGGGCGCTCCTACGAGCAGTACTTC
.	TRBD1	TRBV3-1/TRBV3-2	TRBJ1-2	CASSLLDRGPNGYTF	TGTGCCAGCAGCCTCTTAGACAGGGGGCCGAATGGCTACACCTTC
medium-sized	.	TRBV21-1	TRBJ2-5	CASSKGGPTGTWKTQYF	TGTGCCAGCAGCAAAGGAGGTCCTACCGGGACTTGGAAGACCCAGTACTTC
.	.	TRBV5-3	TRBJ2-5	CVRRSPDSQETQYF	TGTGTCAGAAGATCACCCGACAGCCAAGAGACCCAGTACTTC
.	TRBD2	TRBV29-1	TRBJ2-3	CSSRGTSGADTQYF	TGCAGCTCTAGGGGGACTAGCGGGGCAGATACGCAGTATTTT
.	.	TRBV25-1	TRBJ2-1	CASSDAGANNEQFF	TGTGCCAGCAGTGACGCAGGGGCCAACAATGAGCAGTTCTTC
once	TRBD2	TRBV5-5	TRBJ2-1	CASSPSEAGNPYNEQFF	TGTGCCAGCAGCCCTTCGGAAGCGGGAAATCCCTACAATGAGCAGTTCTTC
.	TRBD2	TRBV7-6	TRBJ2-5	CASSSINSGRPWETQYF	TGTGCCAGCAGCTCGATCAATAGCGGGAGGCCGTGGGAGACCCAGTACTTC
.	TRBD1	TRBV19	TRBJ2-1	CASSMAGTGFNEQFF	TGTGCCAGTAGTATGGCCGGGACAGGATTCAATGAGCAGTTCTTC
.	TRBD1	TRBV27	TRBJ2-1	CASSSLARGRRGDNEQFF	TGTGCCAGCAGTAGTCTAGCCAGGGGGCGCAGAGGAGACAATGAGCAGTTCTTC
.	TRBD1	TRBV7-2	TRBJ1-4	CASSLNSGQANEKLFF	TGTGCCAGCAGCCTGAACTCGGGACAGGCGAATGAAAAACTGTTTTTT
.	TRBD1	TRBV30	TRBJ1-2	CAWSPGQGYGYTF	TGTGCCTGGAGTCCGGGACAGGGGTATGGCTACACCTTC
.	TRBD1	TRBV18	TRBJ1-4	CASSPPGQGSEKLFF	TGTGCCAGCTCACCTCCGGGACAGGGTTCTGAAAAACTGTTTTTT
.	.	TRBV5-6	TRBJ1-3	CASSPTGTGNTIYF	TGTGCCAGCAGCCCAACAGGTACTGGAAACACCATATATTTT
.	TRBD2	TRBV19	TRBJ2-3	CASSRGLAGGGTDTQYF	TGTGCCAGTAGTCGGGGGCTAGCGGGAGGTGGTACAGATACGCAGTATTTT